The entry below describes one T cell receptor beta chain. The data were taken from a study of blood T cell repertoires in COVID-19. This CDR3 contains 11 residues. Trimming left V 2 bases short and J 4 bases short, with 5 bases between. Looked up from germline, CDR1 is DFQATT and CDR2 is SNEGSKA (reference sequence). As processed by the authors: Counts of nucleated cells, estimated from reference gene primer amplification, were obtained. Clones were sequenced by immunoSEQ multiplex PCR, and TCRdb holds only the in-frame ones, with some missing. V, J and clone size were drawn from that table, and D and trimming were deduced from the DNA. The profile covers around 140,000 clones, with more than 75% appearing a single time and over 9% taken by the ten largest. Recovered Cohort 3 donors showed two negative PCRs, clearance, or symptom resolution.

This chain links TRBV20-1 with TRBJ1-2, with no clear D. The origin of this receptor is a man in his 60s who had recovered from COVID-19. The sequencing sample was made of PBMCs or T cells enriched from blood (not recorded which). The CDR3 loop reads CSARSVYGYTF. CDR3 sequence (DNA): TGCAGTGCTAGATCTGTCTATGGCTACACCTTC.